This section outlines one T cell receptor (beta chain) sequence together with its context. This clonotype was seen ten or more times. Its antigen is still unknown. Base qualities are not at hand, and no much larger clone is one base apart. Genomic DNA was used as template for profiling of TCR beta VDJ combinations and CDR3 sequences. TCR repertoire sequencing was run on an Illumina HiSeq 2000. The study's processing was this. TRBV/TRBJ rearrangement plots, CDR3 size and DJ length profiles, and Simpson's diversity index were used to evaluate the repertoires. The most abundant DNA sequence in the deep sequencing data was defined as the immunodominant clone. CDR3 amino acid sequences were screened for sharing across subjects and compared with published repertoires and the VDJdb database. TCRdb handled the public reads itself, with Q25 trimming in fastp and clone calling in MiXCR, and kept productive beta chains. Every CDR3 protein is listed once, alongside the most common genes and DNA of its rows. TCRdb, not the authors, supplied the V and J calls. In all, the sample holds about 98,000 distinct CDR3 sequences, and 55% to 75% of those were seen once. Of the sample, approximately 65% is held by the ten largest clones.

The data stem from a study of CD8+CD57+ T cells in acquired aplastic anemia (dated by TCRdb to 2016 to 2018). For context, the study as a whole: On average, sorted CD4+ and CD8+ cells yielded 3.2 ug of extracted DNA, with a range of about 0.17 to 27.4 ug. A CD8+CD57+ expansion meant a frequency higher than the mean frequency seen in healthy subjects.

Flow cytometry had shown CD8+CD57+ cell expansion in the patients selected for sequencing. Severe acquired aplastic anemia was diagnosed in all patients according to International Study of Aplastic Anemia and Agranulocytosis and Camitta criteria. At the time blood was sampled, none of the patients had received any therapy. The study deep-sequenced TCR repertoires of sorted CD4+ and CD8+ blood T cells from severe aplastic anemia patients and healthy subjects. In the USA, patient enrollment took place under clinicaltrials.gov protocols 00001620, 01623167, 00001397, 00071045, 00081523 and 00961064. Ficoll-Paque density gradient centrifugation was used to isolate peripheral blood mononuclear cells. Before DNA extraction, CD4+ and CD8+ T cells were sorted by FACS or by magnetic beads. Summary of the overall study and its limitations: Patients and healthy controls showed no significant difference in CD8+ Simpson's diversity (P=0.060). Roughly 29 CD8+ CDR3 sequences were found in both patients and controls but appeared to be highly expressed in patients and within the immunodominant clones of the patients.

The receptor's source is a human donor with aplastic anemia. The sequenced sample consisted of sorted CD4+, CD8+, or CD8+CD57+ T cells (not recorded which) from PBMCs.

The CDR3 corresponds to CSAPWGMTSGGSYEQYF. The sequence in DNA is TGCAGTGCTCCTTGGGGGATGACTAGCGGGGGGTCCTACGAGCAGTACTTC. The sequence is built from TRBV20-1 and TRBJ2-7, and 13 bases in between align with TRBD2. Its CDR3 holds 17 amino acids, cysteine through phenylalanine. The entry retains the CDR3 DNA only, 51 bases that are in frame from base 1. Reading the germline V gene (reference sequence) gives CDR1 DFQATT and CDR2 SNEGSKA. Compared with germline, V lacks 5 bases and J lacks 1 base; bases without a gene match: 11.